Sequencing of this TCR beta chain was carried out in a study of cytomegalovirus exposure and HLA in healthy donors (dated by TCRdb to between 2016 and 2019). Background on the whole study: An earlier analysis of roughly 630 of the donors reported approximately 270 Gb of sequence data and some 100 million unique TCR beta sequences from about 180 million T cells. A later analysis re-analyzed previously published TCR beta repertoires from 666 donors and added high-resolution HLA genotyping to study TCR occurrence patterns. On average, around 230,000 unique TCR beta nucleotide sequences were sequenced per donor among 398 genotyped donors of the cohort, with about 17% of those sequences being non-productive. In the later analysis, no new phenotypic data were used to find candidate immune exposures; instead, reliance was placed on TCR beta sequences and their occurrence across donors. Genome-wide SNP genotypes for about three fifths of the roughly 700 donors were used in a later genetic analysis, which treated that subset as a discovery cohort. Typing coverage differed by locus: A, B, C, DRB1 and DQB1 were typed in about 629-640 donors, DQA1 in about 510, DPA1 in some 570, and DPB1 in just under 490. An earlier analysis of fewer than 700 of the donors applied high-throughput TCR beta sequencing to assess whether each TCR beta V gene segment acted as functional or pseudogenic. Donor age, sex, ethnicity and CMV serostatus were collected together with the repertoire data. Around 320 gigabases of sequencing data and 70 million to 85 million unique TCR sequences were included in an early release covering roughly 600 HLA-typed donors. The study used immunosequencing to profile the T cell repertoires of hundreds of subjects and linked those repertoires to cytomegalovirus serostatus. Of the roughly 400 genotyped donors, approximately 83% fell in the genetic ancestry cluster associated with self-reported Caucasian donors. High-throughput TCR immunosequencing, statistical association of individual TCRs with disease status, and machine learning were combined to predict cytomegalovirus infection status. HLA typing included class I and class II loci at four-digit resolution. Several DR-DQ haplotypes were treated as single units for association and clustering because of strong linkage in the cohort. The study aimed to test whether signatures of past pathogen exposure could be identified by cataloging public T cell receptors. In addition to the first cohort of roughly 700 subjects, a separate validation cohort of 120 different subjects was used. Every discovery cohort repertoire had been produced on one sequencing platform. Overall study outcomes, separate from this receptor: In vitro tests confirmed that a few of the cytomegalovirus-associated TCR beta chains recognize cytomegalovirus antigens. Because HLA typing was unavailable for some donors at each locus, only the typed subset was used in association tests. An association between a missense DCLRE1C variant and V-gene and J-gene trimming of TCR beta chains was found in a later genetic analysis and replicated in an independent cohort. Because counts were too low, some 16 rarely observed V segments, including chromosome 9 orphons, were excluded from the earlier analysis of 500 to 700 of the donors. Most TCR sequences were observed very rarely across donors, whereas some public TCRs were present in many individuals. The classifier was reported to diagnose cytomegalovirus status with high specificity and sensitivity in both the original cohort and the validation cohort. At a false discovery rate of 0.05, a later analysis linked about 16,000 TCR beta sequences to specific HLA alleles. The study gave a list of more than 150 TCR beta chains associated with cytomegalovirus. An earlier analysis of around 600 of the donors showed that most TCR beta V segments appeared in productive rearrangements either about 90% or about 30% of the time, which broadly matched IMGT annotations. In a later analysis, HLA-associated TCR beta chains were found to be more clonally expanded and to have lower generation probabilities than equally common non-associated chains. For the cohort, immune exposure information was limited to CMV serostatus. Correlated functional status among segregating V segments might reflect linkage disequilibrium, but an unknown experimental factor could not be ruled out. A later analysis found that TCR association rates varied across HLA loci, with DRB1 alleles showing the most associated TCRs and HLA-C alleles the fewest. Most CMV-associated TCR beta chains appeared to be HLA-restricted in a later analysis, and the HLA associations seemed to be driven largely by CMV exposure. When HLA alleles, especially DR and DQ, strongly co-occurred, TCR associations were difficult to assign to individual alleles. In a later analysis, several top co-occurrence clusters were reported to appear linked to parvovirus B19, influenza, CMV and Epstein-Barr virus. According to the authors, the approach could potentially be generalized to other disease states and immunological phenotypes. A cluster of highly shared sequence variants was judged likely to represent a technical artifact of the sequencing pipeline. Presence/absence analyses assumed roughly uniform sequencing depth across donors, an assumption that may not hold. Some IMGT-functional V segments, including TRBV6-2 and TRBV6-3, could not be distinguished by the 87-base-pair reads and were therefore excluded. A further reported finding was that TCR beta sequences accurately predicted the HLA-A and HLA-B alleles for most subjects in the first cohort. This cohort had only TCR beta chains sequenced, and the lack of alpha or paired-chain data limited which features could be detected. According to a later genetic analysis, donors in an Asian-associated ancestry cluster had fewer N-insertions in productive TCRs than the approximately 700-donor mean.

The cohort was made up of approximately 700 healthy bone marrow donors. Cohort members were all nominally healthy when sampled, although unrecorded immune exposures were likely present. The donor was CMV seronegative and was included in the group of around 320 seronegative cohort members. Every donor gave a peripheral blood sample, and the peripheral blood mononuclear cells from that sample were used for TCR beta sequencing. The Qiagen DNeasy Blood Extraction Kit was used to extract genomic DNA from the blood cell samples. To prepare the library, the immunoSEQ multiplex PCR assay was applied. A mixture of 60 forward primers for TCR Vbeta segments and 13 reverse primers for TCR Jbeta segments was used in the multiplex PCR. The CDR3 region of rearranged TCR beta genes was amplified from genomic DNA with a multiplex PCR assay. The Illumina HiSeq System was used to sequence the amplified TCR beta libraries as 87-base-pair reads. As for the authors' bioinformatics: Across the 700 or so repertoires, a later analysis counted some 80 million unique TCR beta chains, approximately 12 million of which were shared by at least two donors. To remove PCR and sequencing errors, raw reads were error-corrected and collapsed into unique sequences using a nearest-neighbor algorithm that merged closely related sequences. Alignment of CDR3 sequences to IMGT reference sequences was used to assign V, D and J gene segments. For a sequence to be retained, at least a six-nucleotide match to both a V gene segment and a J gene segment was required. A rearrangement counted as productive if the CDR3 had no stop codons and remained in frame with V and J, and every other rearrangement counted as non-productive. CDR3 was defined by IMGT convention, running from the second conserved V-encoded cysteine to the conserved J-encoded phenylalanine. The earlier analysis of about 530 of the donors excluded any sequence lacking an unambiguous match to a single V gene segment. In an earlier analysis of a few hundred of the donors, a V segment was called functional when productive rearrangements were above 56.7%, and segregating when the standard deviation between donors exceeded 5%. A statistical classification framework was built for diagnosing cytomegalovirus status from the catalog of TCR beta chain sequences. In a later analysis, V and J genes were assigned by comparing TCR nucleotide sequences against IMGT/GENE-DB human TR gene sequences. In a later analysis, CDR3 sequences and most-parsimonious VDJ recombination scenarios were assigned using the TCRdist pipeline. In a later analysis, each TCR beta chain was defined by its CDR3 amino acid sequence together with its V-gene family, and reads without a unique V-gene family were excluded. As a way to deal with suspected cross-contamination and a sequencing artifact, a later analysis dropped hundreds of nucleotide sequences that were highly shared and had low generation probability. In a later analysis, a clonal expansion index was calculated for each public chain from normalized within-repertoire ranks of inferred template counts. A later analysis computed generation probabilities with a VDJ recombination model fitted to out-of-frame rearrangements, and checked the results against IGoR. A later analysis scored TCR-TCR, TCR-HLA and TCR-CMV co-occurrence with hypergeometric tests, applying a repertoire-size bias correction to TCR pairs. In a later analysis, false discovery rates were estimated by permuting HLA or CMV assignments 20 times. In a later analysis, co-occurring TCRs were grouped using DBSCAN, and TCRdist sequence similarity was added for clustering within HLA-allele-positive subsets. Repertoires with fewer than 30,000 or more than 120,000 public chains were left out of co-occurrence clustering, as were a few repertoires with anomalous nucleotide sharing. The source is immuneACCESS, and TCRdb retained only in-frame sequences with V and J called. Part of the clones is not carried over; for the studies checked, unresolved V genes explain less than half of this, and the remainder is unexplained. D and trimming were read from the DNA, whereas the V and J calls and clone size are those reported in that table. The sample table holds about 180,000 clones, of which around 79% were seen once. Approximately 0.73% of the sample comes from the top ten.

The germline V gene sets CDR1 to MGHRA and CDR2 to YSYEKL. The CDR3 is made up of 12 amino acids, end residues included. Only the CDR3 region is kept as DNA, spanning 36 bases read in frame from base 1. V is cut by 8 bases and J by 5 bases, and the space between the germline ends is 13 bases. To note about this clone: Its antigen remains unidentified. Likely a read error: the CDR3 ends without its conserved phenylalanine or tryptophan.

Sequences were obtained from PBMCs. This sequence uses TRBV4-1 and TRBJ2-7, with the D gene uncertain. This receptor was obtained from a middle-aged woman in good health and CMV-seronegative. CDR3 protein: CASQGEPHEQYL. In nucleotide form, the sequence is TGCGCCAGCCAAGGAGAGCCCCACGAGCAGTACCTC.